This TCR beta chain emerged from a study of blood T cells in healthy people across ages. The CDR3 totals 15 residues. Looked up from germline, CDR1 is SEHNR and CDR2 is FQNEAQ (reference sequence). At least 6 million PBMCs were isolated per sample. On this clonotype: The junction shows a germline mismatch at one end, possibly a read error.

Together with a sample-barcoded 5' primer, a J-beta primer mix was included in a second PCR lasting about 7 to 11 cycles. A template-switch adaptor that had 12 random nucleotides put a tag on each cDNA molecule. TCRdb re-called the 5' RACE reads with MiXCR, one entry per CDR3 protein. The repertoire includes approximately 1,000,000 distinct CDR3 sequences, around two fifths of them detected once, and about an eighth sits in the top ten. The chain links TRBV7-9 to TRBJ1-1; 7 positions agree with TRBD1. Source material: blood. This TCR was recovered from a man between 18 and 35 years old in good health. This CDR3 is CASGLGGDENTEAFF. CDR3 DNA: TGTGCCAGCGGCTTAGGGGGCGATGAGAACACTGAAGCTTTCTTT.